A selection of T cell receptor beta chains follows, all from one sample in a study of OX40 agonist ivuxolimab in advanced cancers. Only in-frame clones appear in the TCRdb table, and some are missing; sequencing was by immunoSEQ multiplex PCR. Of about 86,000 clones listed, about 89% were seen once; the top ten hold around 8.7%. This specimen consisted of CD4+ or CD8+ T cells sorted from blood, obtained in a trial of the OX40 agonist ivuxolimab. These receptors came from an adult with an advanced solid tumor such as melanoma, head and neck, liver or kidney cancer. Each CDR3 is given with its conserved first and last residue. Each record gives: V gene, J gene, CDR3 protein.

TRBV27	TRBJ1-2	CASSAGYGYTF
TRBV5-6	TRBJ1-3	CASSPRRNTIYF
TRBV19	TRBJ1-2	CASSHQQQGIYGYTF
TRBV25-1	TRBJ1-2	CASSESGNPKNYGYTF
TRBV9	TRBJ2-2	CASSSSGSNTGELFF
TRBV9	NA	CASSVAGLTSYEQYF
TRBV27	TRBJ2-1	CASSFRGQGTGQFF
TRBV5-1	TRBJ2-5	CASSPGDSQETQYF
TRBV5-1	TRBJ1-1	CASTKGGGAPVPEAFF
TRBV19	TRBJ2-2	CAADRGVTGELFF
TRBV6-1	TRBJ2-1	CASTKAYNEQFF
TRBV18	TRBJ2-5	CASSRQETQYF
TRBV6-5	TRBJ2-7	CASSSSGLAGGGEQYF
TRBV4-1	TRBJ2-5	CASSREEEFGVTRETQYF
TRBV6-6	TRBJ2-7	CASSYLGREKDEQYF
TRBV27	TRBJ2-7	CASSFGTEQYF
TRBV7-2	TRBJ2-1	CASRRSALSNEQFF
TRBV9	TRBJ2-5	CASSVEDREQETQYF
TRBV27	TRBJ2-3	CASSLLTSTDTQYF
TRBV19	TRBJ2-1	CASSIDWSSGTYNEQFF
TRBV27	TRBJ2-2	CASSLGTNTGELFF
TRBV27	TRBJ2-7	CASSLEAGPYEQYF
TRBV5-4	TRBJ2-1	CASSLPLQGVNEQFF
TRBV16	TRBJ1-5	CASSQSQINQPQHF
TRBV7-8	TRBJ1-6	CASSLFNSPLHF
TRBV5-4	TRBJ2-3	CASSLSLGGTGTDTQYF
TRBV9	TRBJ2-1	CASSPDYLSSYNEQFF
TRBV7-6	TRBJ1-4	CASSPRTGSATNEKLFF
TRBV28	TRBJ2-4	CASSSRDRVTLAKNIQYF
TRBV13	TRBJ2-7	CASTLGQGTYEQYF
TRBV28	TRBJ2-3	CASRLGIEGPTDTQYF
TRBV6-5	TRBJ2-7	CASSPGTGRYEQYF
TRBV7-3	TRBJ2-2	CASTRSAHSGRAIGELFF
TRBV18	TRBJ2-7	CASSPGLAGGPDFREQYF
TRBV12-5	TRBJ1-1	CASGVTGTEAFF
TRBV6-5	TRBJ1-4	CASSPLPRREKLFF
TRBV30	TRBJ2-3	CASMTSGRDRDTDTQYF
TRBV9	TRBJ2-7	CASSVAWDRGTYEQYF
TRBV2	TRBJ1-3	CASSERSGYGNTIYF
TRBV28	TRBJ1-4	CASSSQGATNEKLFF
TRBV6-5	TRBJ1-3	CASSRTGGTGNTIYF
TRBV19	TRBJ2-5	CASSINGGETQYF
TRBV4-1	TRBJ1-1	CASSHDRSGATEAFF
TRBV7-8	TRBJ2-1	CASSLPRGGESYNEQFF
TRBV27	TRBJ1-1	CASSLGLVNTEAFF
TRBV9	TRBJ2-3	CASSEKDTQYF
TRBV5-4	TRBJ1-2	CASSLWGVGYGYTF
TRBV6-1	TRBJ2-7	CASSAGIAQLSYEQYF
TRBV4-1	TRBJ1-5	CASSHNRDQPQHF
TRBV2	TRBJ2-2	CASIRDEVTGELFF
TRBV11-2	TRBJ2-1	CASSLVPGGRLYNEQFF
TRBV6-6	TRBJ2-5	CASSYLGRYQETQYF
TRBV2	TRBJ1-1	CAGLDGSEAFF
TRBV19	TRBJ1-2	CASSNETGYRHGYTF
TRBV5-1	TRBJ2-7	CASSPLGGGSYEQYF
TRBV7-9	TRBJ2-3	CASSNPRGGTDTQYF